These 32 T cell receptor beta chains originate from one sample sequenced in a study of blood T cell repertoires in COVID-19 (dated by TCRdb to the early 2020s). Preparation of the library involved the immunoSEQ multiplex PCR assay. TCRdb took this table from immuneACCESS and kept in-frame rearrangements with V and J called. Such tables lack part of the clones; where checked against another copy, unresolved V genes explain under half of the gap, and the rest is unexplained. This sample gives around 85,000 clones in total; 90% of them show up just once. 3.5% to 5% of the sample is held by the ten biggest clonotypes. Sequencing was carried out using peripheral blood. The receptors shown here come from a woman of 80 years or more with active or convalescent COVID-19.

The rearrangement links TRBV18 to TRBJ1-1; D not certain. This CDR3 is built from 14 residues. Per the germline V gene, CDR1 is KGHSH and CDR2 is LQKENI. Trimming shortened V by 2 bases and J by 5 bases, and 12 bases separated the two germline ends. CDR3 in amino acids: CASSPTQEETEAFF. The CDR3 DNA is TGTGCCAGCTCACCAACGCAGGAGGAGACTGAAGCTTTCTTT.

This chain connects TRBV28 to TRBJ2-1; weak D call: TRBD2 (6 bases). Looked up from germline, CDR1 is MDHEN and CDR2 is SYDVKM. This CDR3 spans 14 amino acids. V lost 5 bases, J lost 4 bases, and 12 bases lay in between. CDR3 amino acids: CASSPVGTYNEQFF. CDR3 bases: TGTGCCAGCAGTCCAGTGGGGACTTACAATGAGCAGTTCTTC. The whole variable domain, filled in from reference TRBV28 and TRBJ2-1, reads DVKVTQSSRYLVKRTGEKVFLECVQDMDHENMFWYRQDPGLGLRLIYFSYDVKMKEKGDIPEGYSVSREKKERFSLILESASTNQTSMYLCASSPVGTYNEQFFGPGTRLTVL.

The chain recombines TRBV4-3 with TRBJ1-5, with 11 bases lining up with TRBD1. The CDR3 runs to 17 residues. Germline V gene sequence: CDR1 LGHNA, CDR2 YSLEER. V shed 9 bases and J 5 bases; nucleotides not matched to a gene: 15. The CDR3 coding sequence is TGCGCCAGACACTACCGGGACAGGGGGTTGTTTGATCAGCCCCAGCATTTT. Translation: CARHYRDRGLFDQPQHF.

The rearrangement links TRBV5-5 to TRBJ1-1; D unresolved. This CDR3 is 12 amino acids long. CDR1 SGHKS and CDR2 YYEKEE come from the germline V gene (reference sequence). V lost 3 bases and J 0 bases, leaving 3 bases between the germline ends. CDR3: CASSSMNTEAFF. The DNA for the CDR3 is TGTGCCAGCAGCTCCATGAACACTGAAGCTTTCTTT. Variable domain in full (rest from reference TRBV5-5 and TRBJ1-1): DAGVTQSPTHLIKTRGQQVTLRCSPISGHKSVSWYQQVLGQGPQFIFQYYEKEERGRGNFPDRFSARQFPNYSSELNVNALLLGDSALYLCASSSMNTEAFFGQGTRLTVV.

The chain carries TRBV11-2 and TRBJ2-1; 9 bases line up with TRBD1. Germline V gene lookup returns CDR1 SGHAT and CDR2 FQNNGV. The CDR3 is 16 amino acids. V dropped 4 bases and J dropped 0; count of bases not matched to a gene: 4. CDR3 sequence reads: CASSYGTGSSYNEQFF. The CDR3 coding sequence is TGTGCCAGCAGCTACGGGACAGGGAGCTCCTACAATGAGCAGTTCTTC.

The gene calls are TRBV27 and TRBJ2-1; 7 bases line up with TRBD2. This CDR3 contains 15 residues. V was clipped by 4 bases and J by 4 bases; unmatched bases: 7. Germline V gene lookup returns CDR1 MNHEY and CDR2 SMNVEV (reference sequence). CDR3 DNA sequence: TGTGCCAGCAGTTCTGTAACTAGCGCTTACAATGAGCAGTTCTTC. It is translated as CASSSVTSAYNEQFF.

The chain uses TRBV29-1 and TRBJ2-5; tentative D call: TRBD1 (6 bases). Trimming pared 6 bases from V and 5 bases from J, leaving 16 bases between. There are 13 residues in the CDR3. Germline lookup yields CDR1 SQVTM and CDR2 ANQGSEA. CDR3 region: CSVNRDQGETQYF. In DNA, the CDR3 is TGCAGCGTCAACAGGGACCAAGGGGAGACCCAGTACTTC.

The chain combines TRBV5-1 with TRBJ2-3; 10 bases fit TRBD1. There are 14 residues in the CDR3. CDR1 SGHRS and CDR2 YFSETQ come from the germline V gene. J lost 7 bases, V lost 4 bases, and 6 bases had no gene match. The CDR3 spells CASSPRQGAYTQYF. The CDR3 coding sequence is TGCGCCAGCAGCCCGAGACAGGGGGCGTATACGCAGTATTTT. The whole variable domain, remainder taken from reference TRBV5-1 and TRBJ2-3, is KAGVTQTPRYLIKTRGQQVTLSCSPISGHRSVSWYQQTPGQGLQFLFEYFSETQRNKGNFPGRFSGRQFSNSRSEMNVSTLELGDSALYLCASSPRQGAYTQYFGPGTRLTVL.

The gene calls are TRBV11-2 and TRBJ2-1, with D possibly TRBD2 on 6 matching bases. CDR1 and CDR2 from the germline V gene are SGHAT and FQNNGV. Trimming stripped 5 bases from V and 9 bases from J, with 14 bases between. This CDR3 spans 13 amino acids. The CDR3 DNA reads TGTGCCAGCAGCAGGGGTCCGCGGGGTGAGCAGTTCTTC. Residues: CASSRGPRGEQFF.

The rearrangement joins TRBV7-2 to TRBJ2-4, with a weak D call TRBD2 (5 bases). V was shortened by 1 base and J by 4 bases, with 8 bases between the two germline ends. Germline V gives CDR1 SGHTA, CDR2 FQGNSA. The CDR3 is 14 residues long. CDR3 in DNA: TGTGCCAGCAGCTTAGGTCGCGGGAAAAACATTCAGTACTTC. Its translation: CASSLGRGKNIQYF. Full variable domain (outside the CDR3, taken from reference TRBV7-2 and TRBJ2-4): GAGVSQSPSNKVTEKGKDVELRCDPISGHTALYWYRQSLGQGLEFLIYFQGNSAPDKSGLPSDRFSAERTGGSVSTLTIQRTQQEDSAVYLCASSLGRGKNIQYFGAGTRLSVL.

V usage is TRBV5-5 and J usage is TRBJ1-5; D unclear. This CDR3 is built from 14 residues. V was cut by 3 bases and J by 1 base, with 8 bases left in between. CDR1 SGHKS and CDR2 YYEKEE come from the germline V gene (reference sequence). CDR3 residues: CASSSTLSNQPQHF. The CDR3 DNA reads TGTGCCAGCAGCTCGACTTTAAGCAATCAGCCCCAGCATTTT.

This rearrangement joins TRBV19 to TRBJ1-1; TRBD1 agrees at 8 bases. Germline CDR1 and CDR2: LNHDA and SQIVND (reference sequence). The CDR3 is 15 residues long. Germline trimming cut 4 bases from V and 0 bases from J; bases unmatched to any gene: 4. Written as DNA, the CDR3 is TGTGCCAGTAGTACCCGACAGGGGATGAACACTGAAGCTTTCTTT. Residues: CASSTRQGMNTEAFF.

This chain links TRBV5-4 with TRBJ2-7; 7 nucleotides line up with TRBD1. The V gene end was trimmed by 2 bases and the J gene end by 0 bases; junction bases not matched to a gene: 2. CDR1 SGHNT and CDR2 YYREEE come from the germline V gene (reference sequence). CDR3 size: 14 residues. The CDR3 sequence is CASSFDRASYEQYF. As DNA, the CDR3 is TGTGCCAGCAGCTTCGACAGGGCCTCCTACGAGCAGTACTTC. Full variable domain (outside the CDR3, taken from reference TRBV5-4 and TRBJ2-7): ETGVTQSPTHLIKTRGQQVTLRCSSQSGHNTVSWYQQALGQGPQFIFQYYREEENGRGNFPPRFSGLQFPNYSSELNVNALELDDSALYLCASSFDRASYEQYFGPGTRLTVT.

This chain uses TRBV10-3 with TRBJ1-2, with 10 bases matching TRBD1. After removal of 4 bases from V and 4 bases from J, the junction contained 6 bases not matched to a gene. Germline-derived CDR1 and CDR2 are ENHRY and SYGVKD. This CDR3 is built from 15 residues. The CDR3 nucleotides are TGTGCCATCAGTGGGACAGGGGGACTTGGCTATGGCTACACCTTC. Translation gives CAISGTGGLGYGYTF.

V gene TRBV28 combines with J gene TRBJ2-7; the D gene is possibly TRBD1 (5 bases). Germline CDR1 and CDR2: MDHEN and SYDVKM. The V and J ends lost 4 bases and 2 bases respectively, with 21 bases between them. This CDR3 is built from 17 residues. The CDR3 bases are TGTGCCAGCAGTTCTGTGGTGAGAACAGGACGTGCCTACGAGCAGTACTTC. Translated, it gives CASSSVVRTGRAYEQYF.

This rearrangement joins TRBV27 to TRBJ2-1; 10 bases are a match to TRBD2. Trimming took 6 bases from V and 2 from J; bases not matched to a gene: 16. The CDR3 is 19 amino acids. Looked up from germline, CDR1 is MNHEY and CDR2 is SMNVEV (reference sequence). The CDR3: CASSSSSGSNAGTYNEQFF. CDR3 in DNA: TGTGCCAGCAGCTCCTCTAGCGGGAGTAACGCAGGGACCTACAATGAGCAGTTCTTC.

The V call is TRBV7-9, the J call TRBJ1-4; no clear D gene. This CDR3 region has 14 residues. V was cut by 0 bases and J by 7 bases, with 9 bases left in between. Germline assignment: CDR1 SEHNR and CDR2 FQNEAQ (reference sequence). The CDR3 spells CASSLAPGSEKLFF. The CDR3 region has the DNA TGTGCCAGCAGCTTAGCCCCCGGGAGTGAAAAACTGTTTTTT. Variable domain in full (rest from reference TRBV7-9 and TRBJ1-4): DTGVSQNPRHKITKRGQNVTFRCDPISEHNRLYWYRQTLGQGPEFLTYFQNEAQLEKSRLLSDRFSAERPKGSFSTLEIQRTEQGDSAMYLCASSLAPGSEKLFFGSGTQLSVL.

J is TRBJ2-2 and V is TRBV19, with 9 bases aligning to TRBD1. J lost 4 bases, V lost 7 bases, and 19 bases had no gene match. Germline assignment: CDR1 LNHDA and CDR2 SQIVND (reference sequence). The CDR3 covers 19 residues. The CDR3 protein is CASNAWALSGTGPTGELFF. DNA for the CDR3: TGTGCCAGTAACGCTTGGGCCTTATCCGGGACAGGGCCCACCGGGGAGCTGTTTTTT.

The chain is built from TRBV3-1 (or the pseudogene TRBV3-2) and TRBJ1-5; D gene ambiguous. V lost 0 bases to trimming and J lost 7 bases, with 7 bases between them. The CDR3 has 13 amino acids. Per the germline V gene, CDR1 is LGHDT and CDR2 is YNNKEL (reference sequence). CDR3 coding DNA: TGTGCCAGCAGCCAAGATAGAGAGCAGCCCCAGCATTTT. Its translation is CASSQDREQPQHF.

The gene calls are TRBV6-4 and TRBJ2-6; TRBD1 agrees at 9 bases. The V and J ends lost 3 bases and 4 bases, in that order; junction bases with no gene match: 10. The CDR3 totals 18 residues. From germline, CDR1 is MRHNA and CDR2 SNTAGT. In DNA form, the CDR3 reads TGTGCCAGCAGTGAGACAGGGGGGCGTTTGATAGGGGCCAACGTCCTGACTTTC. Encoded protein: CASSETGGRLIGANVLTF.

V usage is TRBV7-9 and J usage is TRBJ1-1; D is perhaps TRBD1 (6 bases). V lost 3 bases, J lost 2 bases, and 13 bases lay in between. This CDR3 has 15 amino acids. Germline V gives CDR1 SEHNR, CDR2 FQNEAQ (reference sequence). The chain's CDR3 is CASSFWTEDNTEAFF. CDR3 coding DNA: TGTGCCAGCAGCTTCTGGACAGAAGATAACACTGAAGCTTTCTTT.

This chain uses TRBV9 with TRBJ1-2, with 9 positions matching TRBD1. J was trimmed by 4 bases and V by 3 bases; bases with no gene match: 7. Germline V gene lookup returns CDR1 SGDLS and CDR2 YYNGEE. The CDR3 has 15 residues. The CDR3 here is CASSAQGALPYGYTF. Written as DNA, the CDR3 is TGTGCCAGCAGCGCACAGGGGGCGCTGCCCTATGGCTACACCTTC.

The J gene is TRBJ2-2, the V gene TRBV4-3; the D gene is possibly TRBD2 (5 bases). This CDR3 is 15 amino acids long. Trimming cost V 2 bases and J 1 base, with 8 bases left between them. CDR1 is LGHNA and CDR2 is YSLEER in the germline V gene. The CDR3 is CASSQLAQNTGELFF. Written as DNA, the CDR3 is TGCGCCAGCAGCCAATTAGCGCAGAACACCGGGGAGCTGTTTTTT.

This chain joins TRBV27 and TRBJ1-4; the D gene is possibly TRBD1 (6 bases). This CDR3 is 15 amino acids long. V was cut by 1 base and J by 7 bases, with 13 bases left in between. Germline V gives CDR1 MNHEY, CDR2 SMNVEV (reference sequence). In nucleotides, the CDR3 is TGTGCCAGCAGTTTATGGGACAAAGAGGGTGAAAAACTGTTTTTT. Its translation: CASSLWDKEGEKLFF.

The V gene is TRBV7-2, the J gene TRBJ2-1; 7 bases match TRBD1. This CDR3 is 15 amino acids long. Germline V gene lookup returns CDR1 SGHTA and CDR2 FQGNSA. V lost 1 base and J lost 4; bases outside the gene matches: 4. CDR3 DNA sequence: TGTGCCAGCAGCTTAGGGGGACAGATTTACAATGAGCAGTTCTTC. Translated, it gives CASSLGGQIYNEQFF. The full variable domain, rest sourced from reference TRBV7-2 and TRBJ2-1, is GAGVSQSPSNKVTEKGKDVELRCDPISGHTALYWYRQSLGQGLEFLIYFQGNSAPDKSGLPSDRFSAERTGGSVSTLTIQRTQQEDSAVYLCASSLGGQIYNEQFFGPGTRLTVL.

This clone was observed a single time. The chain carries TRBV11-2 and TRBJ2-7; 10 bases are shared with TRBD2. The germline gives CDR1 SGHAT, CDR2 FQNNGV. This CDR3 has 16 amino acids. Germline trimming cut 3 bases from V and 0 bases from J; bases unmatched to any gene: 5. This CDR3 reads CASSLLGTSVSYEQYF. The DNA of the CDR3 is TGTGCCAGCAGCTTGCTCGGGACTAGCGTCTCCTACGAGCAGTACTTC.

V and J are TRBV5-1 and TRBJ2-7, with TRBD1 matching over 11 bases. V trimming: 0 bases; J trimming: 6 bases; junction bases outside the gene matches: 2. The CDR3 has 14 residues. In germline, CDR1 is SGHRS, CDR2 YFSETQ. As DNA, the CDR3 is TGCGCCAGCAGCTTGGGGACAGGGGGCGGCGAGCAGTACTTC. This codes for CASSLGTGGGEQYF.

This sequence joins TRBV27 and TRBJ1-1; no clear D. Trimming took off 2 bases at V and 0 bases at J, with 4 bases between the two ends. Per germline, CDR1 MNHEY and CDR2 SMNVEV (reference sequence). The CDR3 consists of 13 residues. CDR3 DNA sequence: TGTGCCAGCAGTTTAGCGCTGAACACTGAAGCTTTCTTT. Its protein product is CASSLALNTEAFF.

The rearrangement links TRBV27 to TRBJ2-7; TRBD1 is a possible D gene (6 bases). The CDR3 spans 14 residues. Germline lookup yields CDR1 MNHEY and CDR2 SMNVEV (reference sequence). V dropped 6 bases and J dropped 0 bases, with 12 bases sitting between them. CDR3: CASSRTGSSYEQYF. The CDR3 DNA reads as TGTGCCAGCAGCCGCACAGGGAGCTCCTACGAGCAGTACTTC.

The genes are TRBV21-1 and TRBJ1-5; TRBD1, as called in the table, went unchecked against the DNA. TRBV21-1 is tagged as a pseudogene. CDR3 size: 13 residues. DNA of the CDR3: TGTGCCAGCAGCTCGTTGCAGAATCAGCCCCAGCATTTT. This translates into CASSSLQNQPQHF.

This clone has just one count. The chain couples TRBV27 to TRBJ1-2; tentative D call: TRBD1 (6 bases). V lost 3 bases to trimming and J lost 5 bases, with 16 bases between them. This CDR3 has 15 amino acids. Germline CDR1 MNHEY, CDR2 SMNVEV (reference sequence). CDR3 DNA: TGTGCCAGCAGTTTTCTAAGGGACAACTTTTATGGCTACACCTTC. It codes for CASSFLRDNFYGYTF.

V usage is TRBV28 and J usage is TRBJ2-7; 7 nucleotides agree with TRBD2. Germline CDR1 MDHEN, CDR2 SYDVKM. This CDR3 contains 13 residues. V trimming: 8 bases; J trimming: 2 bases; junction bases outside the gene matches: 6. CDR3 protein: CASATSPTYEQYF. Here the CDR3 DNA reads TGTGCCAGCGCGACTAGCCCGACCTACGAGCAGTACTTC.